These 22 T cell receptor beta chains were all obtained from the same sample, sequenced in a study of blood T cells in healthy people across ages. Together with a sample-barcoded 5' primer, a J-beta primer mix was included in a second PCR lasting roughly 6 to 12 cycles. Via MiXCR, TCRdb re-called the 5' RACE reads, giving one row per CDR3 protein. Here the sample spans 550,000 to 700,000 distinct CDR3 sequences, 27% being singletons. Sequencing was carried out using blood. These receptors were taken from a woman aged 65 to 85 in good health.

The V and J genes are TRBV20-1 and TRBJ2-5; 8 bases map to TRBD1. Germline-derived CDR1 and CDR2 are DFQATT and SNEGSKA (reference sequence). The CDR3 is 15 amino acids. V lost 5 bases, J lost 2 bases, and 10 bases stayed unmatched. For the CDR3, the DNA is TGCAGTGCTTGGGGACAGGCCCATTCTCAAGAGACCCAGTACTTC. Translated: CSAWGQAHSQETQYF.

The rearrangement links TRBV5-1 to TRBJ1-4, with 7 positions matching TRBD1. V shed 2 bases and J 2 bases; nucleotides not matched to a gene: 3. Germline assignment: CDR1 SGHRS and CDR2 YFSETQ. This CDR3 has 15 amino acids. This CDR3 reads CASSLGDSTNEKLFF. As DNA, the CDR3 is TGCGCCAGCAGCTTAGGGGACAGCACTAATGAAAAACTGTTTTTT.

This clonotype was observed a few times. This chain joins TRBV9 and TRBJ2-5; D is perhaps TRBD1 (5 bases). The CDR3 consists of 15 residues. Germline V gene data show CDR1 as SGDLS and CDR2 as YYNGEE. The V end lost 0 bases, the J end lost 4 bases, and 13 bases lay between the germline ends. The CDR3 DNA sequence: TGTGCCAGCAGCGTAGGGGTCCCTCAGGGAGAGACCCAGTACTTC. Encoded protein: CASSVGVPQGETQYF. Filled out from reference TRBV9 and TRBJ2-5, the complete variable domain reads DSGVTQTPKHLITATGQRVTLRCSPRSGDLSVYWYQQSLDQGLQFLIQYYNGEERAKGNILERFSAQQFPDLHSELNLSSLELGDSALYFCASSVGVPQGETQYFGPGTRLLVL.

This clonotype turned up a few times. This chain links TRBV12-5 with TRBJ2-5; D is undetermined. The J call may be incorrect, as the DNA end agrees better with TRBJ2-1. CDR3 length equals 12 residues. From germline, CDR1 is LGHNT and CDR2 FRNRAP. CDR3 DNA: TGTGCTAGTGGTTTTATAACCGATGAGCAGTTCTTC. Protein sequence: CASGFITDEQFF.

The rearrangement links TRBV20-1 to TRBJ2-3, with 10 bases that match TRBD2. Trimming removed 2 bases from V and 4 bases from J; junction bases left unmatched: 3. The CDR3 has 14 amino acids. Germline CDR1 and CDR2: DFQATT and SNEGSKA (reference sequence). CDR3 in DNA: TGCAGTGCTAGAAAAGCGGGGGGGCCAGATACGCAGTATTTT. Translated: CSARKAGGPDTQYF.

In this sample, this clonotype turned up a few times. The gene calls are TRBV4-3 and TRBJ2-5; TRBD2 matches 11 bases. This CDR3 contains 16 residues. Germline assignment: CDR1 LGHNA and CDR2 YSLEER. J was trimmed by 5 bases and V by 2 bases; bases with no gene match: 7. CDR3 protein: CASSQSLAGGSETQYF. As DNA, the CDR3 is TGCGCCAGCAGCCAATCCCTAGCGGGGGGTTCCGAGACCCAGTACTTC.

The table lists this clonotype with a few counts. CDR3 nucleotide sequence: TGTGCCAGCAGCCTTCTGACAGGGGCCTCAACTAATGAAAAACTGTTTTTT. Translating it yields CASSLLTGASTNEKLFF. The chain combines TRBV5-6 with TRBJ1-4; 8 bases map to TRBD1. This CDR3 has 17 residues. Unmatched junction bases numbered 8, after V lost 4 bases and J lost 0 bases. Germline V gives CDR1 SGHDT, CDR2 YYEEEE.

V and J are TRBV20-1 and TRBJ2-5, with D hard to call. The DNA end favors TRBJ2-1, so the J call may be wrong. CDR1 and CDR2 from the germline V gene are DFQATT and SNEGSKA (reference sequence). This CDR3 comprises 13 residues. The CDR3 DNA reads as TGCAGTGCTAGAGATATCAAGGGAAATGAGCAGTTCTTC. Translation: CSARDIKGNEQFF.

This clonotype was counted between two and nine times. The chain uses TRBV7-8 and TRBJ1-1; TRBD1 matches at 8 bases. Trimming at V came to 2 bases and at J to 4 bases, leaving 6 bases not matched to a gene. This CDR3 contains 15 residues. Germline V gives CDR1 SGHVS, CDR2 FQNEAQ. The CDR3 is CASSLQGAVGTEAFF. The CDR3 coding sequence is TGTGCCAGCAGCTTACAGGGGGCCGTTGGCACTGAAGCTTTCTTT.

This clonotype turned up a few times. J is TRBJ2-2 and V is TRBV5-4; D ambiguous. V was pared by 3 bases and J by 0 bases, with 9 bases between. Germline CDR1 reads SGHNT; CDR2 reads YYREEE (reference sequence). CDR3 length: 15 amino acids. The CDR3 DNA follows: TGTGCCAGCAGCTCAGAAGTGGCGAACACCGGGGAGCTGTTTTTT. It is translated as CASSSEVANTGELFF.

This chain connects TRBV11-2 to TRBJ1-4, with D perhaps TRBD1 (5 bases). CDR1 and CDR2 (germline): SGHAT, FQNNGV. V lost 3 bases to trimming and J lost 4 bases, with 27 bases between them. The length of the CDR3 is 20 residues. CDR3 in DNA: TGTGCCAGCAGCTTGGTTGTAGGACACCGAACTCCCCTGGGTAATGAAAAACTGTTTTTT. This gives the protein CASSLVVGHRTPLGNEKLFF.

The CDR3 DNA reads TGTGCCAGCAGCCTGGGACAGACCCTAAAGTCGCAGTACTTC. Its translation: CASSLGQTLKSQYF. The J gene is TRBJ2-7, the V gene TRBV6-2 or TRBV6-3; the match to TRBD1 covers 7 bases. V lost 6 bases, J lost 9 bases, and 14 bases stayed unmatched. The germline CDR1 and CDR2 sequences are MNHEY and SVGEGT. This CDR3 comprises 14 residues.

This rearrangement joins TRBV20-1 to TRBJ1-1, with a possible D match to TRBD1 (5 bases). CDR3 size: 12 residues. Germline assignment: CDR1 DFQATT and CDR2 SNEGSKA (reference sequence). V was shortened by 6 bases and J by 1 base, with 9 bases between the two germline ends. The CDR3 is CSAPTGNTEAFF. The CDR3 DNA follows: TGCAGTGCGCCCACAGGGAACACTGAAGCTTTCTTT.

The rearrangement links TRBV18 to TRBJ2-7; maybe TRBD2 (5 bases). The last part of the DNA fits TRBJ2-1 better; the J call may be wrong. CDR3 length: 14 amino acids. Germline assignment: CDR1 KGHSH and CDR2 LQKENI. The CDR3 DNA reads as TGTGCCGGGTCCCTACAAGGACTGGGGAATGAGCAGTTCTTC. It encodes CAGSLQGLGNEQFF.

The chain carries TRBV24-1 and TRBJ1-2, with TRBD1 matching 8 bases. This CDR3 comprises 13 residues. With V trimmed by 2 bases and J by 8 bases, 3 bases remained unmatched. The germline gives CDR1 KGHDR, CDR2 SFDVKD. The CDR3: CATSDSGTGGYTF. CDR3 nucleotide sequence: TGTGCCACCAGTGATTCCGGGACAGGAGGCTACACCTTC.

This clonotype has only a few counts. CDR3 nucleotides: TGCAGTGCCGGGCTACTAGCGGGGGGGCCAGATACGCAGTATTTT. Protein: CSAGLLAGGPDTQYF. The chain has TRBV20-1 and TRBJ2-3, with 13 bases aligning to TRBD2. V lost 6 bases and J lost 4; bases outside the gene matches: 7. The germline V gene encodes CDR1 DFQATT and CDR2 SNEGSKA (reference sequence). The CDR3 length is 15 residues.

V is TRBV7-2 and J is TRBJ1-2; D call uncertain. The CDR3 is 14 amino acids. Germline assignment: CDR1 SGHTA and CDR2 FQGNSA. V lost 3 bases to trimming and J lost 0 bases, with 8 bases between them. The CDR3 protein is CASSFWGSNYGYTF. The CDR3 region has the DNA TGTGCCAGCAGCTTTTGGGGATCTAACTATGGCTACACCTTC.

This clonotype has only one observation. The J gene is TRBJ1-1, the V gene TRBV2; 7 positions match TRBD1. The CDR3 sequence is 14 residues long. Looked up from germline, CDR1 is SNHLY and CDR2 is FYNNEI. Trimming took 0 bases from V and 6 from J; bases not matched to a gene: 4. The CDR3 sequence: CASSEATGRAEAFF. The CDR3 DNA is TGTGCCAGCAGTGAAGCGACAGGGCGGGCTGAAGCTTTCTTT. Full variable domain (outside the CDR3, taken from reference TRBV2 and TRBJ1-1): EPEVTQTPSHQVTQMGQEVILRCVPISNHLYFYWYRQILGQKVEFLVSFYNNEISEKSEIFDDQFSVERPDGSNFTLKIRSTKLEDSAMYFCASSEATGRAEAFFGQGTRLTVV.

The V call is TRBV7-9, the J call TRBJ2-3; D unresolved. Germline V gene sequence: CDR1 SEHNR, CDR2 FQNEAQ (reference sequence). Between the trimmed V and J ends, which lost 4 bases and 7 bases, there was a span of 6 bases. This CDR3 has 11 amino acids. The CDR3 is CASSSGNTQYF. Here the CDR3 DNA reads TGTGCCAGCAGCTCTGGCAATACGCAGTATTTT.

This sequence joins TRBV5-1 and TRBJ1-4, with unresolved D. Germline-derived CDR1 and CDR2 are SGHRS and YFSETQ. V lost 3 bases to trimming and J lost 0 bases, with 12 bases between them. This CDR3 spans 16 amino acids. The CDR3 coding sequence is TGCGCCAGCAGCTCCGACCCTTCTGCAACTAATGAAAAACTGTTTTTT. Translated: CASSSDPSATNEKLFF.

This clonotype was counted a few times. The rearrangement links TRBV28 to TRBJ1-5; D remains unclear. Trimming removed 6 bases from V and 0 bases from J, with 15 bases in between. Germline V gene lookup returns CDR1 MDHEN and CDR2 SYDVKM. The CDR3 is 16 amino acids. CDR3 DNA: TGTGCCAGCAGGGGAGGGTCGGCGAATAGCAATCAGCCCCAGCATTTT. Amino acids: CASRGGSANSNQPQHF.

The chain recombines TRBV20-1 with TRBJ2-6; D is ambiguous. This CDR3 contains 14 residues. Germline loops: CDR1 DFQATT, CDR2 SNEGSKA (reference sequence). The V end was cut by 6 bases, the J end by 3 bases, with 12 bases between. CDR3 amino acids: CSARSAGGANVLTF. The CDR3 DNA sequence: TGCAGTGCCCGCAGTGCAGGTGGGGCCAACGTCCTGACTTTC.